These T cell receptor beta chains were read from a single sample in a study of Ad26.COV2.S vaccination and SARS-CoV-2 variants. TCRdb's table, derived via immunoSEQ multiplex PCR, lists solely in-frame clones and lacks some. The table records around 420,000 clones, roughly 90% of them present only once. The sample in question was peripheral blood, obtained in a trial of Ad26.COV2.S vaccine versus placebo. The receptors were gathered from a person between 18 and 60 years old who received the Ad26.COV2.S COVID-19 vaccine or a placebo. CDR3s include the opening cysteine and the closing phenylalanine or tryptophan. Clone size appears in some rows only: once, few, many, or a class for an expanded clone.

V gene: TRBV29-1
J gene: TRBJ1-2
clone size: .
CDR3 protein: CSVPYSNYGYTF

V gene: TRBV18
J gene: TRBJ2-7
clone size: .
CDR3 protein: CASSPGGSYEQYF

V gene: TRBV5-5
J gene: TRBJ2-2
clone size: .
CDR3 protein: CASSRIREFTTGELFF

V gene: TRBV7-8
J gene: TRBJ1-5
clone size: .
CDR3 protein: CASSSVGQPQHF

V gene: TRBV15
J gene: TRBJ2-7
clone size: .
CDR3 protein: CATSRDKLVIEQYF

V gene: TRBV5-4
J gene: TRBJ2-7
clone size: few
CDR3 protein: CASSSSWSYEQYF

V gene: TRBV19
J gene: TRBJ1-1
clone size: .
CDR3 protein: CASSIPFVRGIPEAFF

V gene: TRBV10-3
J gene: TRBJ2-7
clone size: .
CDR3 protein: CAIREVGTGLYEQYF

V gene: TRBV27
J gene: TRBJ1-1
clone size: .
CDR3 protein: CASSLNSPGQAFF

V gene: TRBV3-1/TRBV3-2
J gene: TRBJ2-3
clone size: .
CDR3 protein: CASSQLRLAGGDTQYF

V gene: TRBV10-3
J gene: TRBJ2-7
clone size: .
CDR3 protein: CAISDSGGQTYEQYF

V gene: TRBV28
J gene: TRBJ1-1
clone size: few
CDR3 protein: CASSPRDRMNTEAFF

V gene: TRBV29-1
J gene: TRBJ1-2
clone size: .
CDR3 protein: CSVDRAGNYGYTF

V gene: TRBV25-1
J gene: TRBJ1-2
clone size: .
CDR3 protein: CASMTGYGYTF

V gene: TRBV28
J gene: TRBJ2-1
clone size: .
CDR3 protein: CASSPFRGGEIYEQFF

V gene: TRBV29-1
J gene: TRBJ1-4
clone size: .
CDR3 protein: CSVVLLTNEKLFF

V gene: TRBV6-5
J gene: TRBJ2-2
clone size: .
CDR3 protein: CASLGTGGIGELFF

V gene: TRBV6-6
J gene: TRBJ2-2
clone size: .
CDR3 protein: CASITGANTGELFF

V gene: TRBV7-9
J gene: TRBJ1-2
clone size: .
CDR3 protein: CASSLSSRGVANYGYTF

V gene: TRBV7-2
J gene: TRBJ2-2
clone size: few
CDR3 protein: CASSSAVAANTGELFF

V gene: TRBV18
J gene: TRBJ2-6
clone size: once
CDR3 protein: CASSPKTGVSSGANVLTF

V gene: TRBV5-1
J gene: TRBJ2-6
clone size: .
CDR3 protein: CASSLGPDYSGANVLTF

V gene: TRBV12-3/TRBV12-4
J gene: TRBJ2-3
clone size: .
CDR3 protein: CASSFPPTDTQYF

V gene: TRBV13
J gene: TRBJ2-1
clone size: few
CDR3 protein: CASRGTGGIYNEQFF

V gene: TRBV4-3
J gene: TRBJ2-5
clone size: .
CDR3 protein: CASSHSRGGETQYF

V gene: TRBV19
J gene: TRBJ1-1
clone size: .
CDR3 protein: CASSIGREPAVDTEAFF

V gene: TRBV7-9
J gene: TRBJ2-7
clone size: .
CDR3 protein: CASSSGNAGGDAYEQYF

V gene: TRBV5-1
J gene: TRBJ1-4
clone size: .
CDR3 protein: CASSWGGQGHEKLFF

V gene: TRBV27
J gene: TRBJ1-6
clone size: .
CDR3 protein: CASRDRAGISPLHF

V gene: TRBV7-9
J gene: TRBJ1-2
clone size: .
CDR3 protein: CASSSPRRQKDGYTF

V gene: TRBV9
J gene: TRBJ2-4
clone size: .
CDR3 protein: CASSVAGVENIQYF

V gene: TRBV30
J gene: TRBJ2-7
clone size: once
CDR3 protein: CAWREGVSYEQYF

V gene: TRBV28
J gene: TRBJ1-5
clone size: .
CDR3 protein: CASSRQGQGYGQPQHF

V gene: TRBV18
J gene: TRBJ1-1
clone size: few
CDR3 protein: CASSPGQGGAMNTEAFF

V gene: TRBV2
J gene: TRBJ1-6
clone size: .
CDR3 protein: CASSIRDRANSPLHF

V gene: TRBV7-2
J gene: TRBJ2-3
clone size: .
CDR3 protein: CASSWRVTDTQYF

V gene: TRBV2
J gene: TRBJ2-7
clone size: .
CDR3 protein: CASSEQRNYEQYF

V gene: TRBV19
J gene: TRBJ2-5
clone size: .
CDR3 protein: CASSPSGGGWVTQYF

V gene: TRBV7-2
J gene: TRBJ2-5
clone size: .
CDR3 protein: CASSLFGGLETQYF

V gene: TRBV6-5
J gene: TRBJ2-7
clone size: .
CDR3 protein: CASSTDRGAYEQYF

V gene: TRBV9
J gene: TRBJ2-1
clone size: .
CDR3 protein: CASSVARSGTSGYNEQFF